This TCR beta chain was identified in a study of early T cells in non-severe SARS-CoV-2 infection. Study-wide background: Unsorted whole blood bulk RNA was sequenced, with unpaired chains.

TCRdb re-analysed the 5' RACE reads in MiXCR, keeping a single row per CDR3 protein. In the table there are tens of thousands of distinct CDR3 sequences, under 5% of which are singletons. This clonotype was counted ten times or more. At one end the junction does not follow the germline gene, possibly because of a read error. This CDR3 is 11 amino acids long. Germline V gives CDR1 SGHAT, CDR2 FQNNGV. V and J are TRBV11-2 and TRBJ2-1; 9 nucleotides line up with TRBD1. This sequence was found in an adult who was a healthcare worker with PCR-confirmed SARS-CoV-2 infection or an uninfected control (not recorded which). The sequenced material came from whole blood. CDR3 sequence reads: CASSARDRAVF. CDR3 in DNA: TGTGCCAGCAGCGCCCGGGACAGGGCAGTCTTC.